The 32 T cell receptor beta chains below were found in one sample sequenced in a study of cytotoxic CD8 clonotypes in ibrutinib-treated CLL. The method was immunoSEQ multiplex PCR; TCRdb's version includes in-frame clones alone and lacks a portion of them. Here the sample spans tens of thousands of clones, about 75% being singletons. The specimen was PBMCs, collected after 24 months of ibrutinib treatment. The receptors here all came from a human donor with chronic lymphocytic leukemia.

The chain is built from TRBV10-3 and TRBJ1-1; D gene unclear. This CDR3 contains 14 residues. Germline CDR1 ENHRY, CDR2 SYGVKD. Trimming took 11 bases from V and 0 from J, leaving 16 bases between them. The chain's CDR3 is CAPPAPPVNTEAFF. The CDR3 region has the DNA TGTGCCCCCCCGGCCCCCCCGGTGAACACTGAAGCTTTCTTT.

The chain uses TRBV2 and TRBJ1-2; 7 nucleotides line up with TRBD1. Germline V gene data show CDR1 as SNHLY and CDR2 as FYNNEI. The CDR3 extends over 16 amino acids. V dropped 6 bases and J dropped 2; count of bases not matched to a gene: 12. The CDR3 nucleotides read TGTGCCAGCAGGACGGGATACAGGGGCGCAAACTATGGCTACACCTTC. Translated: CASRTGYRGANYGYTF.

Remarks on this clone: This same CDR3 is encoded by further DNA sequences in the sample. The chain employs TRBV25-1 and TRBJ2-7; D is ambiguous. Looked up from germline, CDR1 is MGHDK and CDR2 is SYGVNS. The V end lost 6 bases, the J end lost 3 bases, and 6 bases lay between the germline ends. The length of the CDR3 is 11 residues. DNA of the CDR3: TGTGCCAGCAGCCCAGGCTACGAGCAGTACTTC. Translated, it gives CASSPGYEQYF.

This clone occurred a few times. The chain employs TRBV11-3 and TRBJ2-5; D possibly corresponds to TRBD2 (5 bases). The germline V gene encodes CDR1 SGHNT and CDR2 YENEEA. V gave up 8 bases and J gave up 1 base, with 11 bases separating them. This CDR3 contains 13 residues. DNA of the CDR3: TGTGCCAGCGGGGAGTCCCGCCAAGAGACCCAGTACTTC. It codes for CASGESRQETQYF.

The rearrangement links TRBV27 to TRBJ2-4; D perhaps matches TRBD1 (6 bases). Germline CDR1 MNHEY, CDR2 SMNVEV (reference sequence). V was cut by 2 bases and J by 1 base, with 12 bases left in between. The CDR3 loop spans 16 amino acids. In DNA, the CDR3 is TGTGCCAGCAGTTTAAGTGGGGGCTTCGCCAAAAACATTCAGTACTTC. Its translation is CASSLSGGFAKNIQYF.

This chain's CDR3 is CASTLMSEGNSPLHF. The DNA for the CDR3 is TGTGCCAGCACCCTCATGAGCGAAGGGAATTCACCCCTCCACTTT. The rearrangement joins TRBV27 to TRBJ1-6, with no clear D. With 7 bases removed from V and 7 bases from J, the gap between germline ends came to 17 bases. This CDR3 spans 15 amino acids. The V gene's germline CDR1 is MNHEY and CDR2 SMNVEV (reference sequence).

As DNA, the CDR3 is TGTGCCAGCTCACCCCCGGGCATATACGAGCAGTACTTC. This gives the protein CASSPPGIYEQYF. The V and J genes are TRBV18 and TRBJ2-7; no clear D gene. Germline V CDR1 and CDR2: KGHSH, LQKENI. Trimming pared 3 bases from V and 4 bases from J, leaving 10 bases between. The CDR3 sequence is 13 residues long.

This chain links TRBV6-1 with TRBJ1-6; no reliable D call. CDR1 and CDR2 from the germline V gene are MNHNS and SASEGT. This CDR3 region has 12 residues. V lost 2 bases, J lost 9 bases, and 5 bases lay in between. CDR3 nucleotides: TGTGCCAGCAGTGAACCCGGTTCACCCCTCCACTTT. Translation: CASSEPGSPLHF.

CDR3 sequence (DNA): TGTGCCAGCAGCCCCCGAGGACTAGCGGGGAACACCGGGGAGCTGTTTTTT. Its translation: CASSPRGLAGNTGELFF. The chain uses TRBV11-2 and TRBJ2-2, with 11 bases matching TRBD2. The CDR3 is 17 residues long. V was clipped by 5 bases and J by 1 base; unmatched bases: 6. Looked up from germline, CDR1 is SGHAT and CDR2 is FQNNGV.

The chain employs TRBV2 and TRBJ2-3, with unresolved D. Germline-derived CDR1 and CDR2 are SNHLY and FYNNEI. The CDR3 runs to 15 residues. V was trimmed by 0 bases and J by 5 bases, leaving 12 bases between them. The DNA of the CDR3 is TGTGCCAGCAGTGAAGCGGCCCAGTTCGGAGATACGCAGTATTTT. Its translation is CASSEAAQFGDTQYF.

The rearrangement joins TRBV7-9 to TRBJ1-5; D ambiguous. This CDR3 contains 13 residues. The germline gives CDR1 SEHNR, CDR2 FQNEAQ (reference sequence). V lost 8 bases and J lost 0, with 8 bases in between. CDR3 DNA: TGTGCCAGCTCCCTAGATAGCAATCAGCCCCAGCATTTT. Translated: CASSLDSNQPQHF.

This CDR3 is CASRKGGGRLFQETQYF. CDR3 sequence (DNA): TGTGCCAGCAGGAAAGGCGGGGGCCGGTTGTTCCAAGAGACCCAGTACTTC. The chain recombines TRBV2 with TRBJ2-5; a weak D match, TRBD2 (7 bases). V lost 6 bases and J lost 1, with 21 bases in between. Germline lookup yields CDR1 SNHLY and CDR2 FYNNEI. There are 17 residues in the CDR3. Full variable domain (outside the CDR3, taken from reference TRBV2 and TRBJ2-5): EPEVTQTPSHQVTQMGQEVILRCVPISNHLYFYWYRQILGQKVEFLVSFYNNEISEKSEIFDDQFSVERPDGSNFTLKIRSTKLEDSAMYFCASRKGGGRLFQETQYFGPGTRLLVL.

The chain links TRBV29-1 to TRBJ2-5; 9 nucleotides agree with TRBD2. V shed 3 bases and J 2 bases; nucleotides not matched to a gene: 1. CDR3 length equals 13 residues. Germline V gene data show CDR1 as SQVTM and CDR2 as ANQGSEA. The CDR3 loop reads CSVDLAGQETQYF. Here the CDR3 DNA reads TGCAGCGTTGATCTAGCGGGGCAAGAGACCCAGTACTTC.

This chain links TRBV6-5 with TRBJ2-7; TRBD1 aligns across 9 bases. The CDR3 spans 15 residues. The germline V gene has CDR1 MNHEY and CDR2 SVGAGI. The V gene end was trimmed by 1 base and the J gene end by 7 bases; junction bases not matched to a gene: 8. The CDR3 sequence is CASSYLDRGTGEQYF. The CDR3 nucleotides read TGTGCCAGCAGTTACTTGGACAGGGGCACGGGAGAGCAGTACTTC.

Concerning this clone: This CDR3 is also generated by other DNA sequences in the sample. The V and J genes are TRBV7-9 and TRBJ2-6; the D is unclear. The CDR3 has 13 amino acids. Trimming left V 3 bases short and J 3 bases short, with 3 bases between. CDR1 SEHNR and CDR2 FQNEAQ come from the germline V gene (reference sequence). In nucleotides, the CDR3 is TGTGCCAGCAGCTTGCGTGGGGCCAACGTCCTGACTTTC. Protein: CASSLRGANVLTF.

The rearrangement uses TRBV11-2 and TRBJ2-7; no clear D. Per the germline V gene, CDR1 is SGHAT and CDR2 is FQNNGV. The CDR3 sequence is 13 residues long. Trimming removed 0 bases at V and 3 bases at J, with 6 bases between. CDR3 sequence reads: CASSLDRNYEQYF. CDR3 DNA: TGTGCCAGCAGCTTAGACAGGAACTACGAGCAGTACTTC.

This chain links TRBV19 with TRBJ1-2; D perhaps matches TRBD1 (6 bases). This CDR3 is built from 14 residues. The V end was cut by 3 bases, the J end by 8 bases, with 16 bases between. Germline CDR1 is LNHDA and CDR2 is SQIVND (reference sequence). The CDR3 protein is CASSINGQYAGYTF. For the CDR3, the DNA is TGTGCCAGTAGTATTAATGGACAGTACGCGGGCTACACCTTC.

The chain joins TRBV9 to TRBJ1-2; tentatively, D is TRBD1 (5 bases). Trimming took off 0 bases at V and 1 base at J, with 7 bases between the two ends. Looked up from germline, CDR1 is SGDLS and CDR2 is YYNGEE. The CDR3 spans 14 residues. The CDR3 DNA sequence: TGTGCCAGCAGCGTAGTGGGGGATAACTATGGCTACACCTTC. Protein sequence: CASSVVGDNYGYTF.

This rearrangement joins TRBV19 to TRBJ1-5; no firm D call. The CDR3 is 13 amino acids. Looked up from germline, CDR1 is LNHDA and CDR2 is SQIVND (reference sequence). V was shortened by 3 bases and J by 5 bases, with 8 bases between the two germline ends. The CDR3 loop reads CASSIRGDQPQHF. The CDR3 nucleotides read TGTGCCAGTAGTATTCGCGGGGATCAGCCCCAGCATTTT. Full variable domain (outside the CDR3, taken from reference TRBV19 and TRBJ1-5): DGGITQSPKYLFRKEGQNVTLSCEQNLNHDAMYWYRQDPGQGLRLIYYSQIVNDFQKGDIAEGYSVSREKKESFPLTVTSAQKNPTAFYLCASSIRGDQPQHFGDGTRLSIL.

This clone was detected once. The V call is TRBV5-4, the J call TRBJ2-5; 13 bases agree with TRBD2. V lost 4 bases, J lost 2 bases, and 5 bases stayed unmatched. The CDR3 spans 16 residues. Germline V gene lookup returns CDR1 SGHNT and CDR2 YYREEE (reference sequence). This chain's CDR3 is CASSPGLAGNQETQYF. The DNA of the CDR3 is TGTGCCAGCAGCCCGGGACTAGCGGGGAATCAAGAGACCCAGTACTTC.

The V call is TRBV11-2, the J call TRBJ1-5; perhaps TRBD1 as D (5 bases). Germline V gene lookup returns CDR1 SGHAT and CDR2 FQNNGV. With 0 bases removed from V and 2 bases from J, the gap between germline ends came to 14 bases. The length of the CDR3 is 17 residues. For the CDR3, the DNA is TGTGCCAGCAGCTTAGATGGGGGGAGTGGTGGCAATCAGCCCCAGCATTTT. Translated, it gives CASSLDGGSGGNQPQHF.

This chain uses TRBV9 with TRBJ1-1, with no clear D. The CDR3 loop spans 15 amino acids. Germline lookup yields CDR1 SGDLS and CDR2 YYNGEE. Trimming took off 1 base at V and 6 bases at J, with 16 bases between the two ends. CDR3 region: CASSVRVSHESEAFF. CDR3 nucleotide sequence: TGTGCCAGCAGCGTACGGGTGTCGCACGAGTCTGAAGCTTTCTTT.

The chain employs TRBV19 and TRBJ1-5; D is possibly TRBD1 (5 bases). This CDR3 region has 15 residues. Germline lookup yields CDR1 LNHDA and CDR2 SQIVND (reference sequence). Trimming stripped 9 bases from V and 3 bases from J, with 18 bases between. In DNA form, the CDR3 reads TGTGCCAGCCTTTGGTCGGCCAGGGCCAATCAGCCCCAGCATTTT. Residues: CASLWSARANQPQHF. Complete variable domain (other parts from reference TRBV19 and TRBJ1-5): DGGITQSPKYLFRKEGQNVTLSCEQNLNHDAMYWYRQDPGQGLRLIYYSQIVNDFQKGDIAEGYSVSREKKESFPLTVTSAQKNPTAFYLCASLWSARANQPQHFGDGTRLSIL.

The chain uses TRBV7-6 and TRBJ2-1, with a possible D match to TRBD1 (5 bases). CDR1 and CDR2 (germline): SGHVS, FNYEAQ. The length of the CDR3 is 12 residues. Trimming left V 5 bases short and J 10 bases short, with 12 bases between. CDR3 loop: CASSPQTGEQFF. The DNA of the CDR3 is TGTGCCAGCAGCCCCCAAACAGGAGAGCAGTTCTTC.

V usage is TRBV19 and J usage is TRBJ1-6; D is ambiguous. The CDR3 extends over 15 amino acids. Germline CDR1 is LNHDA and CDR2 is SQIVND (reference sequence). Trimming removed 3 bases from V and 0 bases from J, with 6 bases in between. CDR3 coding DNA: TGTGCCAGTAGTATGAGGGCCTCCTATAATTCACCCCTCCACTTT. Encoded protein: CASSMRASYNSPLHF.

V and J are TRBV7-9 and TRBJ2-7; 9 bases are a match to TRBD1. CDR1 is SEHNR, CDR2 FQNEAQ, per germline (reference sequence). The CDR3 consists of 18 residues. The ends lost 4 bases at V and 2 bases at J; junction bases unmatched: 15. The chain's CDR3 is CASSSTRLVDRGTYEQYF. CDR3 in DNA: TGTGCCAGCAGCTCGACGCGACTCGTTGACAGGGGGACCTACGAGCAGTACTTC.

The chain carries TRBV5-4 and TRBJ2-4; maybe TRBD2 (5 bases). Germline V lookup: CDR1 SGHNT, CDR2 YYREEE (reference sequence). V was clipped by 4 bases and J by 1 base, with 9 bases between them. The CDR3 extends over 14 amino acids. The CDR3 region has the DNA TGTGCCAGCAGCCCGTCGGGGGCCAAAAACATTCAGTACTTC. Translating it yields CASSPSGAKNIQYF.

The chain carries TRBV19 and TRBJ2-5; D is ambiguous. The CDR3 has 12 amino acids. Looked up from germline, CDR1 is LNHDA and CDR2 is SQIVND (reference sequence). Trimming stripped 2 bases from V and 5 bases from J, with 6 bases between. DNA for the CDR3: TGTGCCAGTAGTATATCCGGGGAGACCCAGTACTTC. Translation: CASSISGETQYF.

The CDR3, as DNA: TGTGCCAGCAGTGCCAGGAACACTGAAGCTTTCTTT. Its protein product is CASSARNTEAFF. The chain employs TRBV6-1 and TRBJ1-1; D remains ambiguous. CDR1 MNHNS and CDR2 SASEGT come from the germline V gene. Between the trimmed V and J ends, which lost 4 bases and 1 base, there was a span of 4 bases. The CDR3 spans 12 residues.

DNA for the CDR3: TGTGCCAGCAGCTTGGCCAAGGACAGCCACGAGCAGTACTTC. Translation gives CASSLAKDSHEQYF. The chain has TRBV5-4 and TRBJ2-7; D might be TRBD1 (6 bases). The CDR3 totals 14 residues. V lost 0 bases and J 5 bases, leaving 12 bases between the germline ends. Per germline, CDR1 SGHNT and CDR2 YYREEE (reference sequence). The complete variable domain, with remaining parts taken from reference TRBV5-4 and TRBJ2-7, reads ETGVTQSPTHLIKTRGQQVTLRCSSQSGHNTVSWYQQALGQGPQFIFQYYREEENGRGNFPPRFSGLQFPNYSSELNVNALELDDSALYLCASSLAKDSHEQYFGPGTRLTVT.

This clone was seen a single time. The V call is TRBV5-4, the J call TRBJ2-5; D gene unclear. The CDR3 consists of 14 residues. With 1 base removed from V and 2 bases from J, the gap between germline ends came to 9 bases. CDR1 SGHNT and CDR2 YYREEE come from the germline V gene (reference sequence). The CDR3 is CASSLSRQQETQYF. The CDR3 DNA is TGTGCCAGCAGCTTGTCCCGGCAGCAAGAGACCCAGTACTTC.

J is TRBJ2-5 and V is TRBV11-2; 7 bases line up with TRBD2. The V and J ends lost 4 bases and 5 bases, in that order; junction bases with no gene match: 10. This CDR3 is 15 amino acids long. Germline CDR1 and CDR2: SGHAT and FQNNGV. The CDR3 DNA reads as TGTGCCAGCAGCTCCCGAGCGGGGAGGGAGGAGACCCAGTACTTC. Translating it yields CASSSRAGREETQYF.